The 2 T cell receptor beta chains below were found in one sample sequenced in a study of CD8+ T cells in alopecia areata. Reverse transcribed after extraction, RNA yielded cDNA as the sequencing template. Profiling relied on immunoSEQ multiplex PCR, and the TCRdb table lists in-frame clones only, not all of them. The record shows 200,000 to 300,000 clones for this sample, with no singletons present. Cutaneous lymph nodes were pooled and cells sorted by CD4, CD8alpha, NKG2D, NKG2ACE and more. What was sequenced was CD4+ T cells sorted from a lymph node. The receptors come from a C3H/HeJ mouse with alopecia areata. As its MHC haplotype, the strain has H2-k.

This clone was found a few times. Gene names and germline refer to mouse. Sequencing ends 4 residues short of the CDR3 end; the germline J gene provides the rest. V usage is TRBV19 and J usage is TRBJ2-1; 10 nucleotides align to TRBD2. The CDR3 is 16 amino acids. V lost 5 bases, J lost 0 bases, and 5 bases stayed unmatched. Germline assignment: CDR1 FNHDT and CDR2 SITEND (reference sequence). The sequenced part of the CDR3 DNA is TGTGCCAGCAGCCCTGACTGGGGGGATAACTATGCT. It is translated as CASSPDWGDNYA. The full CDR3 reads CASSPDWGDNYAEQFF.

On this clone: Mouse gene names and germline throughout. Partial CDR3 DNA: TGTGCCAGCAGCTATGAGAGGGGTGCAGAA. Its protein product is CASSYERGAE. The whole CDR3 reads CASSYERGAETLYF. V and J are TRBV4 and TRBJ2-3; D is undetermined. The read halts 4 residues ahead of the CDR3 end, with the missing end drawn from the germline J gene. Germline CDR1 reads LGHDT; CDR2 reads YNNKQL (reference sequence). Trimming removed 3 bases at V and 1 base at J, with 8 bases between. The CDR3 is 14 amino acids.